Shown below are 24 T cell receptor beta chains from a single sample sequenced in a study of blood T cell repertoires in COVID-19. The method was immunoSEQ multiplex PCR; TCRdb's version includes in-frame clones alone and lacks a portion of them. The sample shows about 200,000 clones, roughly 84% of them seen only once. Sequencing was done on a sample of peripheral blood. All receptors come from a man aged 50-60 years with COVID-19, enrolled during active disease.

This chain links TRBV27 with TRBJ1-4, with D perhaps TRBD1 (6 bases). In germline, CDR1 is MNHEY, CDR2 SMNVEV (reference sequence). The CDR3 has 14 residues. Between the trimmed V and J ends, which lost 4 bases and 0 bases, there was a span of 6 bases. Here the CDR3 reads CASSYRATNEKLFF. The CDR3 nucleotides read TGTGCCAGCAGTTACAGGGCAACTAATGAAAAACTGTTTTTT.

V usage is TRBV5-1 and J usage is TRBJ1-2; 7 nucleotides agree with TRBD1. CDR1 is SGHRS and CDR2 is YFSETQ in the germline V gene. CDR3 length: 13 residues. The V gene end was trimmed by 4 bases and the J gene end by 3 bases; junction bases not matched to a gene: 3. The CDR3 DNA reads as TGCGCCAGCAGCCCTGGACAGGACTATGGCTACACCTTC. Its translation: CASSPGQDYGYTF. Drawing the rest from reference TRBV5-1 and TRBJ1-2, the complete variable domain is KAGVTQTPRYLIKTRGQQVTLSCSPISGHRSVSWYQQTPGQGLQFLFEYFSETQRNKGNFPGRFSGRQFSNSRSEMNVSTLELGDSALYLCASSPGQDYGYTFGSGTRLTVV.

The V gene is TRBV6-6, the J gene TRBJ2-7; 10 bases match TRBD1. Germline assignment: CDR1 MNHNY and CDR2 SVGAGI (reference sequence). V was pared by 2 bases and J by 3 bases, with 1 base of the junction left unmatched. CDR3 length equals 14 residues. The DNA of the CDR3 is TGTGCCAGCAGTTACGGGACAGGGGACTACGAGCAGTACTTC. Translation: CASSYGTGDYEQYF.

The J gene is TRBJ1-4, the V gene TRBV9; 10 positions agree with TRBD1. Trimming removed 3 bases from V and 1 base from J; junction bases left unmatched: 3. Germline CDR1 SGDLS, CDR2 YYNGEE. The CDR3 runs to 16 residues. CDR3 loop: CASSERTGGTNEKLFF. The CDR3 DNA reads TGTGCCAGCAGCGAACGGACAGGGGGAACTAATGAAAAACTGTTTTTT. The entire variable domain, with the rest obtained from reference TRBV9 and TRBJ1-4, is as follows: DSGVTQTPKHLITATGQRVTLRCSPRSGDLSVYWYQQSLDQGLQFLIQYYNGEERAKGNILERFSAQQFPDLHSELNLSSLELGDSALYFCASSERTGGTNEKLFFGSGTQLSVL.

The CDR3 here is CSVAQSAYEQYF. Written as DNA, the CDR3 is TGCAGCGTTGCACAGAGTGCCTACGAGCAGTACTTC. This chain joins TRBV29-1 and TRBJ2-7; D not certain. The CDR3 runs 12 residues. Germline V gene data show CDR1 as SQVTM and CDR2 as ANQGSEA. Trimming shortened V by 4 bases and J by 2 bases, and 9 bases separated the two germline ends.

This clone was detected only a few times. This sequence joins TRBV27 and TRBJ1-5; D remains ambiguous. The CDR3 contains 15 residues. The V end was cut by 6 bases, the J end by 2 bases, with 14 bases between. CDR1 and CDR2 (germline): MNHEY, SMNVEV (reference sequence). The CDR3 sequence: CASSLEGSGNQPQHF. DNA for the CDR3: TGTGCCAGCAGCTTGGAGGGCTCGGGCAATCAGCCCCAGCATTTT.

The rearrangement joins TRBV10-1 to TRBJ2-7, with 7 bases identical to TRBD1. V was clipped by 8 bases and J by 3 bases; unmatched bases: 13. Germline CDR1 WNHNN, CDR2 SYGVQD (reference sequence). The CDR3 is 15 amino acids. Written as DNA, the CDR3 is TGCGCCAGCGGATCCATTCTGACAGGGATCTACGAGCAGTACTTC. The encoded protein is CASGSILTGIYEQYF.

This chain joins TRBV19 and TRBJ2-6; 12 bases fit TRBD1. Trimming cost V 7 bases and J 4 bases; bases outside gene matches: 8. The germline V gene has CDR1 LNHDA and CDR2 SQIVND (reference sequence). This CDR3 region has 17 residues. The CDR3 bases are TGTGCCAGTACCACGGGACAGGGGGCGCGCGGGGCCAACGTCCTGACTTTC. Amino acids: CASTTGQGARGANVLTF.

The gene calls are TRBV5-5 and TRBJ2-1; D unresolved. There are 14 residues in the CDR3. Germline V gene data show CDR1 as SGHKS and CDR2 as YYEKEE (reference sequence). Deletions cut 5 bases from V and 8 bases from J, with 17 bases between. Written as DNA, the CDR3 is TGTGCCAGCAGTTCAACTGCTCGGTACGATGAGCAGTTCTTC. This sequence encodes CASSSTARYDEQFF.

The V gene is TRBV4-2, the J gene TRBJ2-5; possible D gene TRBD2, 6 bases. Trimming took off 2 bases at V and 2 bases at J, with 18 bases between the two ends. This CDR3 comprises 17 residues. Germline assignment: CDR1 LGHNA and CDR2 YNFKEQ. CDR3 in DNA: TGTGCCAGCAGCCAATCGGTTCCGGGGGACCAACAAGAGACCCAGTACTTC. Its protein is CASSQSVPGDQQETQYF.

The chain has TRBV19 and TRBJ1-5; maybe TRBD1 (5 bases). Trimming pared 0 bases from V and 4 bases from J, leaving 10 bases between. CDR1 LNHDA and CDR2 SQIVND come from the germline V gene (reference sequence). This CDR3 comprises 15 residues. CDR3 DNA: TGTGCCAGTAGTATAGATAGGGGATCAAATCAGCCCCAGCATTTT. Translating gives CASSIDRGSNQPQHF. The whole variable domain, filled in from reference TRBV19 and TRBJ1-5, reads DGGITQSPKYLFRKEGQNVTLSCEQNLNHDAMYWYRQDPGQGLRLIYYSQIVNDFQKGDIAEGYSVSREKKESFPLTVTSAQKNPTAFYLCASSIDRGSNQPQHFGDGTRLSIL.

The chain has TRBV13 and TRBJ2-2; 10 bases are a match to TRBD2. CDR1 PRHDT and CDR2 FYEKMQ come from the germline V gene (reference sequence). This CDR3 has 16 residues. V shed 1 base and J 5 bases; nucleotides not matched to a gene: 4. This CDR3 reads CASSLELAGRTGELFF. CDR3 sequence (DNA): TGTGCCAGCAGCTTAGAACTAGCGGGGCGAACCGGGGAGCTGTTTTTT.

The chain has TRBV7-9 and TRBJ1-1, with D maybe TRBD1 (5 bases). The CDR3 covers 15 residues. Trimming took off 1 base at V and 2 bases at J, with 11 bases between the two ends. Germline V CDR1 and CDR2: SEHNR, FQNEAQ (reference sequence). CDR3 coding DNA: TGTGCCAGCAGCTTAGATGAGGGGACTAACACTGAAGCTTTCTTT. Amino acids: CASSLDEGTNTEAFF. The full variable domain, rest sourced from reference TRBV7-9 and TRBJ1-1, is DTGVSQNPRHKITKRGQNVTFRCDPISEHNRLYWYRQTLGQGPEFLTYFQNEAQLEKSRLLSDRFSAERPKGSFSTLEIQRTEQGDSAMYLCASSLDEGTNTEAFFGQGTRLTVV.

The chain is built from TRBV11-2 and TRBJ2-2, with 8 bases aligning to TRBD2. CDR1 is SGHAT, CDR2 FQNNGV, per germline. J gave up 5 bases and V 2 bases, and 4 bases lay outside the gene matches. The CDR3 totals 15 residues. Here the CDR3 reads CASSLLVAGTGELFF. DNA of the CDR3: TGTGCCAGCAGCTTATTGGTAGCGGGAACCGGGGAGCTGTTTTTT.

CDR3 sequence (DNA): TGTGCCAGTAGTAACGGACAGGGCCGTTACGAGCAGTACTTC. Translation gives CASSNGQGRYEQYF. The chain is built from TRBV19 and TRBJ2-7; 8 bases align to TRBD1. This CDR3 has 14 amino acids. Germline-derived CDR1 and CDR2 are LNHDA and SQIVND (reference sequence). The J segment lost 4 bases and the V segment lost 4 bases, leaving 6 bases of the junction unmatched.

V and J are TRBV11-3 and TRBJ2-7; D not certain. The germline V gene encodes CDR1 SGHNT and CDR2 YENEEA. This CDR3 spans 15 amino acids. V was shortened by 2 bases and J by 1 base, with 12 bases between the two germline ends. The CDR3: CASSLRPGNSYEQYF. The CDR3 coding sequence is TGTGCCAGCAGCTTAAGGCCAGGAAATTCCTACGAGCAGTACTTC.

This sequence joins TRBV5-6 and TRBJ2-7; D is possibly TRBD1 (5 bases). This CDR3 is built from 11 residues. V lost 2 bases to trimming and J lost 7 bases, with 7 bases between them. The germline V gene has CDR1 SGHDT and CDR2 YYEEEE. The CDR3 nucleotides are TGTGCCAGCAGCTTCCGGACAGAGCAGTACTTC. Amino acid sequence: CASSFRTEQYF.

This chain links TRBV5-1 with TRBJ2-3; D gene ambiguous. Trimming removed 1 base from V and 3 bases from J, with 6 bases in between. Per germline, CDR1 SGHRS and CDR2 YFSETQ. This CDR3 contains 13 residues. CDR3 amino acids: CASSLPGTDTQYF. The CDR3 DNA follows: TGCGCCAGCAGCTTGCCCGGGACAGATACGCAGTATTTT.

The table lists this clone with a count of one. V usage is TRBV27 and J usage is TRBJ2-2; maybe TRBD1 (6 bases). Germline V gene sequence: CDR1 MNHEY, CDR2 SMNVEV (reference sequence). The V end was cut by 6 bases, the J end by 5 bases, with 13 bases between. The CDR3 totals 14 residues. DNA for the CDR3: TGTGCCAGCAGGGGGGCAGGGAGTACCGGGGAGCTGTTTTTT. The encoded protein is CASRGAGSTGELFF.

J is TRBJ2-7 and V is TRBV4-2, with 9 bases matching TRBD2. V was clipped by 0 bases and J by 4 bases; unmatched bases: 13. CDR3 length: 18 residues. Germline assignment: CDR1 LGHNA and CDR2 YNFKEQ. CDR3 in amino acids: CASSQDPPRAGGVYEQYF. DNA of the CDR3: TGTGCCAGCAGCCAAGATCCCCCAAGAGCGGGAGGCGTGTACGAGCAGTACTTC.

V is TRBV21-1 and J is TRBJ2-7; the DNA was not used to check the table's D call, TRBD2. TRBV21-1 constitutes a pseudogene. This CDR3 is 16 amino acids long. The CDR3 loop reads CASSKARVAGVREQYF. In nucleotides, the CDR3 is TGTGCCAGCAGCAAAGCGCGAGTAGCGGGAGTTCGGGAGCAGTACTTC.

This clone has a handful of counts. The rearrangement joins TRBV30 to TRBJ2-1; a possible D gene is TRBD2 (6 bases). Trimming took 5 bases from V and 0 from J, leaving 14 bases between them. CDR1 and CDR2 (germline): GTSNPN, SVGIG (reference sequence). CDR3 length: 15 amino acids. DNA of the CDR3: TGTGCCTGGCAAATGGGAGGCATCTCCTACAATGAGCAGTTCTTC. Amino acid sequence: CAWQMGGISYNEQFF.

The chain recombines TRBV7-2 with TRBJ2-7; 10 positions match TRBD1. The germline gives CDR1 SGHTA, CDR2 FQGNSA. Unmatched junction bases numbered 8, after V lost 5 bases and J lost 7 bases. This CDR3 comprises 14 residues. The CDR3 coding sequence is TGTGCCAGCAGCCCCCGGGACAGGGGTGGAGAGCAGTACTTC. Amino acid sequence: CASSPRDRGGEQYF.

This chain connects TRBV24-1 to TRBJ2-3; D may be TRBD2 (5 bases). V was shortened by 10 bases and J by 0 bases, with 13 bases between the two germline ends. The CDR3 is made up of 14 amino acids. The germline CDR1 and CDR2 sequences are KGHDR and SFDVKD. The CDR3 DNA follows: TGTGCCACAGCGGCTGGCCCTAGCACAGATACGCAGTATTTT. This codes for CATAAGPSTDTQYF.